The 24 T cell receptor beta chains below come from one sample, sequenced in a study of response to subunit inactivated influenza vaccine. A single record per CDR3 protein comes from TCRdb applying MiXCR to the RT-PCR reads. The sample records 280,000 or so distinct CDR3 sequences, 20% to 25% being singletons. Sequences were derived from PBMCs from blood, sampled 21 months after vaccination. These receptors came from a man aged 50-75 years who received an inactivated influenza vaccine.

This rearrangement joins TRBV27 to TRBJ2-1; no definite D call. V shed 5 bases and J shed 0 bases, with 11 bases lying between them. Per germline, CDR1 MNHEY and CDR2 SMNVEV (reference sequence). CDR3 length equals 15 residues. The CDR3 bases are TGTGCCAGCAGTCGAGTTTTAAGCTCCTACAATGAGCAGTTCTTC. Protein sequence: CASSRVLSSYNEQFF.

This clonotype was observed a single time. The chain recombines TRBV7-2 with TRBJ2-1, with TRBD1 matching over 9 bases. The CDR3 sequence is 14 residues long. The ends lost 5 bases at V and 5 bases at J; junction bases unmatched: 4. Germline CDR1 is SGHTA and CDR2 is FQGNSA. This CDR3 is CASSPGQGNNEQFF. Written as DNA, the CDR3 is TGTGCCAGCAGCCCGGGACAGGGAAACAATGAGCAGTTCTTC.

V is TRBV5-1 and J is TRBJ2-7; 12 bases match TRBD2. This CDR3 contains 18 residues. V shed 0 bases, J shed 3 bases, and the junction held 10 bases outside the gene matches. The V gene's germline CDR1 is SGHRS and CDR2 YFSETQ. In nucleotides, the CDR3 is TGCGCCAGCAGCTTGGGGTCTGTGACTAGCGGGGGAAACTACGAGCAGTACTTC. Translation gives CASSLGSVTSGGNYEQYF.

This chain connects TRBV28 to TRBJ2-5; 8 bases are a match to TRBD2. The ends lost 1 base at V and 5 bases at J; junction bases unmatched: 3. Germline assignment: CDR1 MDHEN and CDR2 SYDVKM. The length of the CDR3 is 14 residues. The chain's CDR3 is CASSLFGGVETQYF. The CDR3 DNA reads TGTGCCAGCAGTTTATTCGGGGGGGTGGAGACCCAGTACTTC.

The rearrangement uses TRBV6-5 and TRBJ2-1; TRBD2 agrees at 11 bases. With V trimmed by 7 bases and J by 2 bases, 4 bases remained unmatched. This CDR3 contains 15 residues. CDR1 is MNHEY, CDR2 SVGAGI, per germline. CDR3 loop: CASNLAGGPYNEQFF. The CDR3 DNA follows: TGTGCCAGCAATTTAGCGGGAGGGCCCTACAATGAGCAGTTCTTC.

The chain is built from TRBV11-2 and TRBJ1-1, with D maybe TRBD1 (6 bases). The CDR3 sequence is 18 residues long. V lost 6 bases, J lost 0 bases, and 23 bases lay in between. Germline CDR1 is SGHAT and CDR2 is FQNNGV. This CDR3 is CASRPSLRDIFMNTEAFF. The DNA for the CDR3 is TGTGCCAGCAGGCCCAGTCTCCGGGACATATTCATGAACACTGAAGCTTTCTTT. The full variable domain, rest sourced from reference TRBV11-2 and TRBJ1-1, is EAGVAQSPRYKIIEKRQSVAFWCNPISGHATLYWYQQILGQGPKLLIQFQNNGVVDDSQLPKDRFSAERLKGVDSTLKIQPAKLEDSAVYLCASRPSLRDIFMNTEAFFGQGTRLTVV.

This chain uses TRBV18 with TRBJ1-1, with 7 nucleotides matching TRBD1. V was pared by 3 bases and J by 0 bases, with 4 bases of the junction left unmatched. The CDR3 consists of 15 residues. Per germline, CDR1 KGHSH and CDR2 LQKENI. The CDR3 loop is CASSPSTGMNTEAFF. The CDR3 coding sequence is TGTGCCAGCTCACCCTCGACAGGGATGAACACTGAAGCTTTCTTT.

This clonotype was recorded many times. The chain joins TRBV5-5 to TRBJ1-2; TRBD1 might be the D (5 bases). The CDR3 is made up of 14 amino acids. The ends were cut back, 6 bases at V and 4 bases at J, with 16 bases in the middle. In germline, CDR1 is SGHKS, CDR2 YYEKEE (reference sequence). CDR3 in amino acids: CASNRDFIRYGYTF. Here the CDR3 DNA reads TGTGCCAGCAACCGGGACTTCATCCGCTATGGCTACACCTTC.

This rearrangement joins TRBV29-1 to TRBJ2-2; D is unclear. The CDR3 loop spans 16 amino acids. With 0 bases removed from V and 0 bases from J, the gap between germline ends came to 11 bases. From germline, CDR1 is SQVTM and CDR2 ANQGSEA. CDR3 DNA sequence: TGCAGCGTTGAAGACTTGCGCGGTGCGAACACCGGGGAGCTGTTTTTT. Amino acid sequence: CSVEDLRGANTGELFF.

The CDR3 loop is CASSLSTGAGNTIYF. The CDR3 nucleotides are TGTGCCAGCAGCTTAAGTACAGGGGCCGGAAACACCATATATTTT. This chain links TRBV7-6 with TRBJ1-3; 7 bases fit TRBD1. J lost 4 bases, V lost 2 bases, and 5 bases had no gene match. CDR3 length equals 15 residues. Germline loops: CDR1 SGHVS, CDR2 FNYEAQ.

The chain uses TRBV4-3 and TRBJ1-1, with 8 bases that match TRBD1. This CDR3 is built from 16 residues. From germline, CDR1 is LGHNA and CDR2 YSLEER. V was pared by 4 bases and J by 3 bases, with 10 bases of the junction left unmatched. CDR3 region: CASSPVIRGRDTEAFF. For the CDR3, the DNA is TGCGCCAGCAGCCCAGTGATCAGGGGGCGAGACACTGAAGCTTTCTTT.

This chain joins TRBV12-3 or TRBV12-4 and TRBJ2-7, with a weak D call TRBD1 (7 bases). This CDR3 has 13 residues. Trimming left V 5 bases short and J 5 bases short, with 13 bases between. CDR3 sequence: CASSSRGDDEQYF. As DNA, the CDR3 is TGTGCCAGCAGTAGCAGGGGGGACGACGAGCAGTACTTC.

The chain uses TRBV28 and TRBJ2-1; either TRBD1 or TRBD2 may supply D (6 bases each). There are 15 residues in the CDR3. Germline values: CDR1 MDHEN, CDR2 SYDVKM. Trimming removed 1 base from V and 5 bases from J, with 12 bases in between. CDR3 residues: CASSLSGGLNNEQFF. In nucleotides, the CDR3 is TGTGCCAGCAGTTTATCCGGGGGCCTAAACAATGAGCAGTTCTTC.

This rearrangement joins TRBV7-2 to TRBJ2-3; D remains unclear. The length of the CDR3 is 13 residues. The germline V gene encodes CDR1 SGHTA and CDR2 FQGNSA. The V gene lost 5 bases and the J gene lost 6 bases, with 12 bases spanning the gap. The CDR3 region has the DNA TGTGCCAGCAGCCCAAAGGCCGTGGATACGCAGTATTTT. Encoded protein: CASSPKAVDTQYF.

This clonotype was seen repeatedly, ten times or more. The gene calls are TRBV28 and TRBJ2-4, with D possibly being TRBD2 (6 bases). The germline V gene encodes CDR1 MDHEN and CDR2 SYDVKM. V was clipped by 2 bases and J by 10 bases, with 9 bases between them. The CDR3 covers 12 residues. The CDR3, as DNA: TGTGCCAGCAGTTTACCCGGGACTATTCAGTACTTC. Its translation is CASSLPGTIQYF.

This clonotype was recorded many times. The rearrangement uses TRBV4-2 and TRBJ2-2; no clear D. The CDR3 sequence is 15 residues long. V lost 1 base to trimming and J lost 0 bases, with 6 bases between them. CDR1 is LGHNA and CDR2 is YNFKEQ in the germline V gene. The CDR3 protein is CASSQAYPNTGELFF. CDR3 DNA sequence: TGTGCCAGCAGCCAAGCTTACCCGAACACCGGGGAGCTGTTTTTT.

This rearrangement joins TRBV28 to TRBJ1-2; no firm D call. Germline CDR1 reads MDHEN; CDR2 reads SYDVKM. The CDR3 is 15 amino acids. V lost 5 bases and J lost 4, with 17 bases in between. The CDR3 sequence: CASSPGGGLGYGYTF. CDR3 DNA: TGTGCCAGCAGTCCGGGCGGTGGGCTGGGCTATGGCTACACCTTC.

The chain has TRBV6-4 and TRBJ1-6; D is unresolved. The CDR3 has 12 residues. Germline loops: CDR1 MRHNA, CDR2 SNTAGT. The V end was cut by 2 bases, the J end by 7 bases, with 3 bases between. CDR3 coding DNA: TGTGCCAGCAGTGACGGAAATTCACCCCTCCACTTT. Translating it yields CASSDGNSPLHF.

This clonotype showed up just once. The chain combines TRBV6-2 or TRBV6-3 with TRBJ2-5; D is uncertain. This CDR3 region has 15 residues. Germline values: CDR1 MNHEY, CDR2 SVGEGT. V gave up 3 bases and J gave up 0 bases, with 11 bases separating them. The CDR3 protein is CASSYSQWYQETQYF. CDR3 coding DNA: TGTGCCAGCAGTTATTCGCAGTGGTACCAAGAGACCCAGTACTTC.

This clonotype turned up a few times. As DNA, the CDR3 is TGCGCCAGCAGCCAAACAGGGGGTGGCTACAATGAGCAGTTCTTC. This translates into CASSQTGGGYNEQFF. The chain employs TRBV4-1 and TRBJ2-1, with 8 positions matching TRBD1. The V gene end was trimmed by 2 bases and the J gene end by 3 bases; junction bases not matched to a gene: 3. The CDR3 length is 15 residues. CDR1 is MGHRA and CDR2 is YSYEKL in the germline V gene.

The CDR3 DNA is TGTGCCAGCAGCCAAGAATCCGGGGGCGCCGGGACCGGGGAGCTGTTTTTT. Translating it yields CASSQESGGAGTGELFF. The chain is built from TRBV4-2 and TRBJ2-2; D may correspond to TRBD1 or TRBD2 (6 bases each). The CDR3 consists of 17 residues. V was cut by 0 bases and J by 5 bases, with 16 bases left in between. Germline V gene sequence: CDR1 LGHNA, CDR2 YNFKEQ.

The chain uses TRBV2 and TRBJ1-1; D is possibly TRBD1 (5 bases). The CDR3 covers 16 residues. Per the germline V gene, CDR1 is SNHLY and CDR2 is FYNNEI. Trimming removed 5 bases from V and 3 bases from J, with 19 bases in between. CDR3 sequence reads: CASSPSLGDWDTEAFF. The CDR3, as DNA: TGTGCCAGCAGTCCTAGCCTAGGGGACTGGGACACTGAAGCTTTCTTT.

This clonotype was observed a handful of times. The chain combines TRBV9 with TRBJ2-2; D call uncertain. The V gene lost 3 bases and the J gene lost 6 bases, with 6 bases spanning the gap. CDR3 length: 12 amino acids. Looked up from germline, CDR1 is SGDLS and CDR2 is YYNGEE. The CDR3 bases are TGTGCCAGCAGCGGACTCCCCGGGGAGCTGTTTTTT. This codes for CASSGLPGELFF.

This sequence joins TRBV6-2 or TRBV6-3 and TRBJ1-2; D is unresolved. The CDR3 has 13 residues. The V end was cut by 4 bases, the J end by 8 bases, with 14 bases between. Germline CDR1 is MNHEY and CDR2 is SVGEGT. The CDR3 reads CASSSPLRGGYTF. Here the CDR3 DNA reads TGTGCCAGCAGTTCCCCCCTGCGAGGGGGCTACACCTTC.